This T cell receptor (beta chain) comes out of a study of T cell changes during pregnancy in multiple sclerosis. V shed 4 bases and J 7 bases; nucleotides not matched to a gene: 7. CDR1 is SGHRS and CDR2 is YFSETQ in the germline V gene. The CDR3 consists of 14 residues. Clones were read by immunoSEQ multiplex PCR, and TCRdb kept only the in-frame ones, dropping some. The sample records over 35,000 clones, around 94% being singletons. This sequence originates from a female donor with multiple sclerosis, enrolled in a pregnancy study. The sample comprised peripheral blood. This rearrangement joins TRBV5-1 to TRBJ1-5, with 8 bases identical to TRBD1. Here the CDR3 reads CASSDGQGGQPQHF. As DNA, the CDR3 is TGCGCCAGCAGCGACGGACAGGGAGGGCAGCCCCAGCATTTT. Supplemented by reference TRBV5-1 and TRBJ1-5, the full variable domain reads KAGVTQTPRYLIKTRGQQVTLSCSPISGHRSVSWYQQTPGQGLQFLFEYFSETQRNKGNFPGRFSGRQFSNSRSEMNVSTLELGDSALYLCASSDGQGGQPQHFGDGTRLSIL.